These 31 T cell receptor beta chains share one sample of origin, sequenced in a study of blood T cells in healthy people across ages. A second PCR, run for roughly 6 to 11 cycles, used a sample-barcoded 5' primer plus a J-beta primer mix. TCRdb itself ran the 5' RACE reads through MiXCR, one entry per CDR3 protein. The sample has about 640,000 distinct CDR3 sequences, roughly 53% seen once; the top ten hold approximately 40%. Sequencing used blood. These receptors were collected from a man in his sixties in good health.

This clonotype was detected a few times. The chain combines TRBV7-2 with TRBJ2-7; a weak D match, TRBD1 (7 bases). Germline values: CDR1 SGHTA, CDR2 FQGNSA. The CDR3 has 13 amino acids. Trimming shortened V by 2 bases and J by 4 bases, and 9 bases separated the two germline ends. The CDR3 protein is CASSLQGGYEQYF. CDR3 sequence (DNA): TGTGCCAGCAGCTTACAGGGGGGTTACGAGCAGTACTTC.

This clonotype appeared a few times. The chain is built from TRBV12-3 or TRBV12-4 and TRBJ2-2, with D perhaps TRBD1 (5 bases). The CDR3 loop spans 13 amino acids. Between the trimmed V and J ends, which lost 5 bases and 5 bases, there was a span of 9 bases. Here the CDR3 DNA reads TGTGCCAGCAGTCGGACAAGAACCGGGGAGCTGTTTTTT. Residues: CASSRTRTGELFF.

The chain employs TRBV20-1 and TRBJ1-4; D not certain. V was cut by 3 bases and J by 3 bases, with 14 bases left in between. This CDR3 is built from 15 residues. Germline V gene lookup returns CDR1 DFQATT and CDR2 SNEGSKA (reference sequence). The DNA for the CDR3 is TGCAGTGCTAGGGATGTGGCGGACCCTAATGAAAAACTGTTTTTT. Translating gives CSARDVADPNEKLFF.

This clonotype was detected only once. The rearrangement links TRBV4-2 to TRBJ1-1, with D possibly matching TRBD1 (5 bases). The V end was cut by 2 bases, the J end by 1 base, with 11 bases between. This CDR3 spans 15 amino acids. Looked up from germline, CDR1 is LGHNA and CDR2 is YNFKEQ. The CDR3 is CASSQSPDRNTEAFF. DNA of the CDR3: TGTGCCAGCAGCCAAAGCCCCGACAGGAACACTGAAGCTTTCTTT.

The chain couples TRBV10-3 to TRBJ1-1; D is unclear. Germline V CDR1 and CDR2: ENHRY, SYGVKD. CDR3 size: 15 residues. V was trimmed by 6 bases and J by 0 bases, leaving 14 bases between them. The DNA of the CDR3 is TGTGCCATCAGCCAGGCTAGGTGGATGAACACTGAAGCTTTCTTT. It codes for CAISQARWMNTEAFF.

The chain carries TRBV7-2 and TRBJ2-5; TRBD1 might be the D (6 bases). V lost 4 bases and J 5 bases, leaving 23 bases between the germline ends. The CDR3 runs to 17 residues. Germline V gives CDR1 SGHTA, CDR2 FQGNSA. The chain's CDR3 is CASSSLKMTGLWETQYF. Here the CDR3 DNA reads TGTGCCAGCAGCTCCCTAAAAATGACAGGTCTTTGGGAGACCCAGTACTTC.

There are a few counts of this clonotype. V usage is TRBV27 and J usage is TRBJ1-4; TRBD1 is a possible D gene (6 bases). V was shortened by 4 bases and J by 2 bases, with 11 bases between the two germline ends. Per the germline V gene, CDR1 is MNHEY and CDR2 is SMNVEV (reference sequence). The CDR3 loop spans 15 amino acids. CDR3 nucleotide sequence: TGTGCCAGCAGTTGGGGTAGGGGGACTAATGAAAAACTGTTTTTT. This codes for CASSWGRGTNEKLFF.

This clonotype has only a few counts. The chain couples TRBV5-1 to TRBJ1-2, with 11 bases lining up with TRBD1. The CDR3 contains 16 residues. Germline V gene lookup returns CDR1 SGHRS and CDR2 YFSETQ. J gave up 7 bases and V 3 bases, and 11 bases lay outside the gene matches. For the CDR3, the DNA is TGCGCCAGCAGCTCGCCCTCAGGACAGGGGGCGCCTGGCTACACCTTC. It is translated as CASSSPSGQGAPGYTF.

This chain joins TRBV9 and TRBJ2-5; 9 nucleotides agree with TRBD1. The end of the DNA fits TRBJ2-7 better, so the J call may be wrong. This CDR3 spans 16 amino acids. The germline V gene encodes CDR1 SGDLS and CDR2 YYNGEE. The CDR3 DNA is TGTGCCAGCAGCGCAGCAGGGACAGGGCCCTCCTACGAGCAGTACTTC. It is translated as CASSAAGTGPSYEQYF.

The V gene is TRBV6-5, the J gene TRBJ1-1; 12 bases agree with TRBD1. With 6 bases clipped from V and 4 bases from J, the junction kept 3 bases outside the gene matches. Per germline, CDR1 MNHEY and CDR2 SVGAGI. The CDR3 is 14 residues long. The CDR3 coding sequence is TGTGCCAGCAGGCGGGACAGGGGGCCCACTGAAGCTTTCTTT. This gives the protein CASRRDRGPTEAFF.

The rearrangement links TRBV9 to TRBJ2-2, with no clear D. Germline lookup yields CDR1 SGDLS and CDR2 YYNGEE. Trimming removed 6 bases from V and 0 bases from J, with 12 bases in between. There are 15 residues in the CDR3. Here the CDR3 DNA reads TGTGCCAGCACCTCGTTCAGCTCGAACACCGGGGAGCTGTTTTTT. Its protein is CASTSFSSNTGELFF. Based on the CDR3 plus reference TRBV9 and TRBJ2-2, the full variable domain is DSGVTQTPKHLITATGQRVTLRCSPRSGDLSVYWYQQSLDQGLQFLIQYYNGEERAKGNILERFSAQQFPDLHSELNLSSLELGDSALYFCASTSFSSNTGELFFGEGSRLTVL.

The rearrangement uses TRBV11-2 and TRBJ2-3, with D unclear. V was cut by 0 bases and J by 8 bases, with 6 bases left in between. This CDR3 comprises 12 residues. Germline assignment: CDR1 SGHAT and CDR2 FQNNGV. The CDR3 DNA reads TGTGCCAGCAGCTTAGAGGCCCCTACGCAGTATTTT. Amino acids: CASSLEAPTQYF.

The chain is built from TRBV21-1 and TRBJ1-5; the table's D call TRBD1 went unverified against the DNA. TRBV21-1 is deemed a pseudogene. This CDR3 is built from 17 residues. The CDR3: CASSLARGDYSNQPQHF. CDR3 coding DNA: TGTGCCAGCAGCCTCGCCCGCGGGGATTATAGCAATCAGCCCCAGCATTTT.

The genes are TRBV6-2 or TRBV6-3 and TRBJ1-2; D is unclear. Germline assignment: CDR1 MNHEY and CDR2 SVGEGT. The CDR3 extends over 13 amino acids. The ends were cut back, 7 bases at V and 4 bases at J, with 13 bases in the middle. As DNA, the CDR3 is TGTGCCAGCAACAAAGGGCGGTTCTATGGCTACACCTTC. It translates to CASNKGRFYGYTF.

This clonotype showed up just a few times. This chain connects TRBV20-1 to TRBJ1-6; a weak D match, TRBD1 (5 bases). CDR1 DFQATT and CDR2 SNEGSKA come from the germline V gene (reference sequence). V was clipped by 6 bases and J by 3 bases, with 15 bases between them. CDR3 length equals 15 residues. CDR3 residues: CSASLRGDYNSPLHF. CDR3 in DNA: TGCAGTGCCTCACTGCGGGGGGACTATAATTCACCCCTCCACTTT.

This clonotype appeared a single time. The rearrangement uses TRBV7-2 and TRBJ2-1; possible D gene TRBD1, 8 bases. CDR3 length: 15 amino acids. Germline lookup yields CDR1 SGHTA and CDR2 FQGNSA. V lost 5 bases to trimming and J lost 4 bases, with 15 bases between them. The CDR3 coding sequence is TGTGCCAGCAGCGCCGACAGGGGAGGGTACAATGAGCAGTTCTTC. Encoded protein: CASSADRGGYNEQFF.

Comment on this clonotype: This sequence may be a read error, since a much larger clone differs from it by one base. The chain uses TRBV10-2 and TRBJ2-1; D possibly uses TRBD1 or TRBD2 (5 bases each). From germline, CDR1 is WSHSY and CDR2 SAAADI. The CDR3 is made up of 14 amino acids. The CDR3 nucleotides are TGCGCCAGCAGCCGGGACGTTACCTACAATGAGCAGATCTTC. Translating it yields CASSRDVTYNEQIF.

The rearrangement joins TRBV20-1 to TRBJ2-5, with 10 bases that match TRBD1. Germline V gives CDR1 DFQATT, CDR2 SNEGSKA (reference sequence). After removal of 5 bases from V and 4 bases from J, the junction contained 7 bases not matched to a gene. There are 14 residues in the CDR3. The CDR3 loop is CSAAWDRGRETQYF. CDR3 sequence (DNA): TGCAGTGCTGCGTGGGACAGGGGTCGAGAGACCCAGTACTTC.

V and J are TRBV6-5 and TRBJ2-7, with 10 bases fitting TRBD1. The germline gives CDR1 MNHEY, CDR2 SVGAGI. J gave up 0 bases and V 0 bases, and 5 bases lay outside the gene matches. The CDR3 runs to 17 residues. CDR3 nucleotides: TGTGCCAGCAGTTACTCCTGGACAGGGGGTCTCTCCTACGAGCAGTACTTC. Encoded protein: CASSYSWTGGLSYEQYF.

Comments on this clonotype: One end of the junction varies from germline; a read error may be responsible. The rearrangement links TRBV5-1 to TRBJ2-5; the D gene could be TRBD1 or TRBD2 (5 bases each). The CDR3 contains 14 residues. The V gene's germline CDR1 is SGHRS and CDR2 YFSETQ. DNA of the CDR3: TGCGCCAGCTCGGGGCAGGCGCTTCAAGAGGCCCAGTACTTC. It is translated as CASSGQALQEAQYF. The full variable domain, completed using reference TRBV5-1 and TRBJ2-5, is KAGVTQTPRYLIKTRGQQVTLSCSPISGHRSVSWYQQTPGQGLQFLFEYFSETQRNKGNFPGRFSGRQFSNSRSEMNVSTLELGDSALYLCASSGQALQEAQYFGPGTRLLVL.

The chain uses TRBV7-9 and TRBJ1-1; unclear D gene. Looked up from germline, CDR1 is SEHNR and CDR2 is FQNEAQ (reference sequence). V lost 3 bases, J lost 0 bases, and 11 bases lay in between. CDR3 size: 15 residues. The CDR3 loop is CASSLAAQMNTEAFF. CDR3 sequence (DNA): TGTGCCAGCAGCTTGGCAGCACAGATGAACACTGAAGCTTTCTTT.

The gene calls are TRBV11-2 and TRBJ2-3; D could derive from TRBD1 or TRBD2 (5 bases each). Trimming took 5 bases from V and 4 from J, leaving 16 bases between them. Germline CDR1 is SGHAT and CDR2 is FQNNGV. There are 15 residues in the CDR3. In DNA, the CDR3 is TGTGCCAGCAGCACAAAGGGTCTGGGGGCAGATACGCAGTATTTT. The encoded protein is CASSTKGLGADTQYF.

The chain couples TRBV29-1 to TRBJ1-1; no reliable D call. CDR3 length: 11 residues. The V end lost 2 bases, the J end lost 4 bases, and 5 bases lay between the germline ends. Germline V CDR1 and CDR2: SQVTM, ANQGSEA. The CDR3 DNA sequence: TGCAGCGTTGAACCTAGCACTGAAGCTTTCTTT. Translating gives CSVEPSTEAFF.

The rearrangement joins TRBV5-1 to TRBJ1-4; tentative D call: TRBD1 (5 bases). Trimming removed 0 bases from V and 4 bases from J, with 7 bases in between. The CDR3 length is 14 residues. CDR1 and CDR2 (germline): SGHRS, YFSETQ. CDR3 sequence reads: CASSLGQYNEKLFF. The CDR3 nucleotides are TGCGCCAGCAGCTTGGGACAGTATAATGAAAAACTGTTTTTT. The full variable domain, with the rest looked up from reference TRBV5-1 and TRBJ1-4, is KAGVTQTPRYLIKTRGQQVTLSCSPISGHRSVSWYQQTPGQGLQFLFEYFSETQRNKGNFPGRFSGRQFSNSRSEMNVSTLELGDSALYLCASSLGQYNEKLFFGSGTQLSVL.

Only a few counts were recorded for this clonotype. The rearrangement joins TRBV7-9 to TRBJ1-4, with a possible D match to TRBD1 (5 bases). The CDR3 loop spans 17 amino acids. The germline V gene has CDR1 SEHNR and CDR2 FQNEAQ (reference sequence). V shed 5 bases and J shed 7 bases, with 23 bases lying between them. CDR3 amino acids: CASSLTSPQGMGEKLFF. CDR3 DNA: TGTGCCAGCAGCCTTACCTCACCGCAGGGTATGGGTGAAAAACTGTTTTTT. The full variable domain, in which reference TRBV7-9 and TRBJ1-4 provide the parts outside the CDR3, is DTGVSQNPRHKITKRGQNVTFRCDPISEHNRLYWYRQTLGQGPEFLTYFQNEAQLEKSRLLSDRFSAERPKGSFSTLEIQRTEQGDSAMYLCASSLTSPQGMGEKLFFGSGTQLSVL.

In its sample, this clonotype was seen many times. V and J are TRBV29-1 and TRBJ2-1, with 8 bases matching TRBD2. The germline gives CDR1 SQVTM, CDR2 ANQGSEA. The CDR3 spans 14 residues. This chain's CDR3 is CTADAGGQYNEQFF. Here the CDR3 DNA reads TGCACCGCGGACGCGGGGGGTCAATACAATGAGCAGTTCTTC.

This clonotype appeared once. The J gene is TRBJ2-7, the V gene TRBV4-1, with 10 bases fitting TRBD1. The V segment lost 3 bases and the J segment 2 bases; nucleotides outside the gene matches: 4. This CDR3 is 15 amino acids long. The germline V gene encodes CDR1 MGHRA and CDR2 YSYEKL. Written as DNA, the CDR3 is TGCGCCAGCAGCCACGGGACAGGGGCAACCTACGAGCAGTACTTC. Protein product: CASSHGTGATYEQYF.

The chain employs TRBV12-3 or TRBV12-4 and TRBJ2-5; 12 bases match TRBD1. The CDR3 runs 15 residues. V shed 8 bases and J 4 bases; nucleotides not matched to a gene: 8. CDR3 coding DNA: TGTGCCAGCGGTCCGGGACAGGGGGCCGGAGAGACCCAGTACTTC. Translated: CASGPGQGAGETQYF.

This chain links TRBV12-3 or TRBV12-4 with TRBJ2-1, with D possibly matching TRBD2 (5 bases). There are 15 residues in the CDR3. Trimming took off 7 bases at V and 5 bases at J, with 18 bases between the two ends. The CDR3 sequence is CASTQSGITNNEQFF. CDR3 DNA: TGTGCCAGCACCCAAAGCGGAATTACGAACAATGAGCAGTTCTTC.

The V call is TRBV28, the J call TRBJ2-5, with 11 positions matching TRBD2. From germline, CDR1 is MDHEN and CDR2 SYDVKM. The CDR3 consists of 13 residues. The ends lost 9 bases at V and 11 bases at J; junction bases unmatched: 11. The CDR3 coding sequence is TGTGCCAGTACTAGCGGGAGCCTCTACGCGCAGTACTTC. This translates into CASTSGSLYAQYF.

The V and J genes are TRBV6-6 and TRBJ2-7; 7 bases map to TRBD1. Germline V CDR1 and CDR2: MNHNY, SVGAGI (reference sequence). Unmatched junction bases numbered 8, after V lost 6 bases and J lost 3 bases. The CDR3 consists of 14 residues. For the CDR3, the DNA is TGTGCCAGCAGACTCCCGGGACAGAGCTACGAGCAGTACTTC. Translated: CASRLPGQSYEQYF.